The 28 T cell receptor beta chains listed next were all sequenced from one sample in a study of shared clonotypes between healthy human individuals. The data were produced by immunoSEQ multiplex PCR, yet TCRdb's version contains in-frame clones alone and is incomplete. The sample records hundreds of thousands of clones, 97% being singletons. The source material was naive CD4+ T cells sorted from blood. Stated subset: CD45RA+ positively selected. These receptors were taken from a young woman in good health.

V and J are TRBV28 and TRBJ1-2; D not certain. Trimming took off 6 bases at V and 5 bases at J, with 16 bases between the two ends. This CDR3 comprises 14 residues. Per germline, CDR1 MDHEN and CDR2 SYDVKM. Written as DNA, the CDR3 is TGTGCCAGCAGCCTGACGGGCCGCGTATATGGCTACACCTTC. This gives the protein CASSLTGRVYGYTF.

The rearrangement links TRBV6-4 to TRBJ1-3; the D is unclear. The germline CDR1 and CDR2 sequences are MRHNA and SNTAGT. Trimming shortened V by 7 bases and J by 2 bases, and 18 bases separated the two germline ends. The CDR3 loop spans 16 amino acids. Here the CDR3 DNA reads TGTGCCAGCACTCCTTACTTTCTTGGCCCTGGAAACACCATATATTTT. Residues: CASTPYFLGPGNTIYF.

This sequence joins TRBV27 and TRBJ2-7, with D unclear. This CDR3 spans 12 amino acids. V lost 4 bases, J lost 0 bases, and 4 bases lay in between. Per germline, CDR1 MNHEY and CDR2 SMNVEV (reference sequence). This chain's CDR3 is CASSSLSYEQYF. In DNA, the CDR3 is TGTGCCAGCAGTTCCCTCTCCTACGAGCAGTACTTC.

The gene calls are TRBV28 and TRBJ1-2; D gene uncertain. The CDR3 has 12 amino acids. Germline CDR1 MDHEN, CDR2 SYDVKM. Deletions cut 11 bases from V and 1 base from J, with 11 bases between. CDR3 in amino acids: CASTPGNYGYTF. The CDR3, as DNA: TGTGCCTCGACCCCCGGTAACTATGGCTACACCTTC.

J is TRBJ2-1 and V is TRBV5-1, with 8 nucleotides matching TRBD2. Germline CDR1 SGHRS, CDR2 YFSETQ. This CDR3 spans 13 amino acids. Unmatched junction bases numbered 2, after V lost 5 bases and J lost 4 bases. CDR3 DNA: TGCGCCAGCAGACTAGCGGCTTACAATGAGCAGTTCTTC. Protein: CASRLAAYNEQFF.

DNA for the CDR3: TGCGCCAGCAGCTTGCAGGGCCCCGAGCAGTACTTC. Encoded protein: CASSLQGPEQYF. This rearrangement joins TRBV5-1 to TRBJ2-7; D may be TRBD1 (5 bases). The V gene's germline CDR1 is SGHRS and CDR2 YFSETQ. The CDR3 runs 12 residues. Trimming took 1 base from V and 6 from J, leaving 8 bases between them. The variable domain in full, completed from reference TRBV5-1 and TRBJ2-7, reads KAGVTQTPRYLIKTRGQQVTLSCSPISGHRSVSWYQQTPGQGLQFLFEYFSETQRNKGNFPGRFSGRQFSNSRSEMNVSTLELGDSALYLCASSLQGPEQYFGPGTRLTVT.

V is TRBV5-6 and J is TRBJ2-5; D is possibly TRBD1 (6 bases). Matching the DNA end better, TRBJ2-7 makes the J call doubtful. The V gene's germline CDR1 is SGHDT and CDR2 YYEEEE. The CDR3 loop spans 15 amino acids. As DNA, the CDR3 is TGTGCCAGCAGCTCGAGGGGGATCCCAACCTACGAGCAGTACTTC. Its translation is CASSSRGIPTYEQYF.

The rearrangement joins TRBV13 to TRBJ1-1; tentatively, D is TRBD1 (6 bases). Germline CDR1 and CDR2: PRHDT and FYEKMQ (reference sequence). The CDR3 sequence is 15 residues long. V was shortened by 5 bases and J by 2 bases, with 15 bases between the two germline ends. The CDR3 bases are TGTGCCAGCAGCGCGACGACAGGTGTTAACACTGAAGCTTTCTTT. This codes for CASSATTGVNTEAFF.

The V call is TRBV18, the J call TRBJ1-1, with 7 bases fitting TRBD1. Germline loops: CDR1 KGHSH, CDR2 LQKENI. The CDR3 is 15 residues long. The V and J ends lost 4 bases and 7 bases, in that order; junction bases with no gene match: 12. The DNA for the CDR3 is TGTGCCAGCTCACGGGAACCAACAGGGGTGGGTGAAGCTTTCTTT. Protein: CASSREPTGVGEAFF.

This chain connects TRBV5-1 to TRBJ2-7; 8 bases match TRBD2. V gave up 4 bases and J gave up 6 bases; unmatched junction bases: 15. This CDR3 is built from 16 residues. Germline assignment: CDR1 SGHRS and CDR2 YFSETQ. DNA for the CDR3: TGCGCCAGCAGCGTGGGCTCCGGGACTAGACGAATCGAGCAGTACTTC. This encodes CASSVGSGTRRIEQYF.

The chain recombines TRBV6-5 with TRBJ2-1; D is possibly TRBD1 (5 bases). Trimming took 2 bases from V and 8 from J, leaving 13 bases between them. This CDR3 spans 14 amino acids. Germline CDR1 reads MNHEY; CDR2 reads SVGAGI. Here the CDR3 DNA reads TGTGCCAGCAGTTACAGGGGAACCAACGATGAGCAGTTCTTC. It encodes CASSYRGTNDEQFF.

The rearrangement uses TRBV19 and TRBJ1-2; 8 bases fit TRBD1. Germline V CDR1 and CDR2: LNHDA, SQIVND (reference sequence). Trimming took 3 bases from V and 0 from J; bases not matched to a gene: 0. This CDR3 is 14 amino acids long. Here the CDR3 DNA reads TGTGCCAGTAGTATGGACAGGGCTAACTATGGCTACACCTTC. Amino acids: CASSMDRANYGYTF.

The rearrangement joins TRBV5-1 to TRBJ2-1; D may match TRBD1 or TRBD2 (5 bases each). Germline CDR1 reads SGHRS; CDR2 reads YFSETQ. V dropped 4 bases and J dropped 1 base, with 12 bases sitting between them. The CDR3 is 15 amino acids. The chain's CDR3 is CASSGGWDSYNEQFF. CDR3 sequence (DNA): TGCGCCAGCAGCGGGGGTTGGGATTCCTACAATGAGCAGTTCTTC.

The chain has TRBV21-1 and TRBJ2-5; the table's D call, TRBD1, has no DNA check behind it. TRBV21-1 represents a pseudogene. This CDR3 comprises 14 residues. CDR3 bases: TGTGCCAGCAGCAAAGCCGGGACAGAAGAGACCCAGTACTTC. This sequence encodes CASSKAGTEETQYF.

The DNA for the CDR3 is TGTGCCAGCAGTTTGGGAGCGGCCGACGATTTCTACGAGCAGTACTTC. It specifies CASSLGAADDFYEQYF. The chain is built from TRBV28 and TRBJ2-7; perhaps TRBD2 as D (5 bases). This CDR3 is 16 amino acids long. CDR1 is MDHEN, CDR2 SYDVKM, per germline. The V gene lost 3 bases and the J gene lost 3 bases, with 18 bases spanning the gap.

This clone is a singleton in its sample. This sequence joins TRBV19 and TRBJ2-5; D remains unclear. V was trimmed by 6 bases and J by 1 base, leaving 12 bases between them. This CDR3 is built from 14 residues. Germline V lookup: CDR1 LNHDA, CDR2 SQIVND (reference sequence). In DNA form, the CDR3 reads TGTGCCAGTAGCGGTGGCCCCCCCCAAGAGACCCAGTACTTC. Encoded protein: CASSGGPPQETQYF.

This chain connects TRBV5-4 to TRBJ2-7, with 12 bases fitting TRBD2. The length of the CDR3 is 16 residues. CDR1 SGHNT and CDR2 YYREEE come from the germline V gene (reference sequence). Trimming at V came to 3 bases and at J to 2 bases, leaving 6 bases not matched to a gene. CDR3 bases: TGTGCCAGCAGCTCCCGCCTAGCGGGAGGGCCCTACGAGCAGTACTTC. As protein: CASSSRLAGGPYEQYF.

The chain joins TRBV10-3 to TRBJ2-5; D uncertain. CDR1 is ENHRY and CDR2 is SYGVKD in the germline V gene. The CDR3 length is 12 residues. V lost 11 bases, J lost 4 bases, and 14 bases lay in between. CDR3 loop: CASYDGIETQYF. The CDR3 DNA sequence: TGTGCCTCATATGACGGCATAGAGACCCAGTACTTC.

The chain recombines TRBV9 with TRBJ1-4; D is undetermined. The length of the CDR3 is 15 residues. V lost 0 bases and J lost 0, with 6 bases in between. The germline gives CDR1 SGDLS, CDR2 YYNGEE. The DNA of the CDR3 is TGTGCCAGCAGCGTAGATGGGTCAACTAATGAAAAACTGTTTTTT. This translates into CASSVDGSTNEKLFF.

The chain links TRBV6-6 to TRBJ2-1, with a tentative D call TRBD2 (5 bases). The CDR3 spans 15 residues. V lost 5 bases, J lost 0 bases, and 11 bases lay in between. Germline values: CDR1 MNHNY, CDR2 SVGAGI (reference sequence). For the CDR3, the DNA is TGTGCCAGCAGTCACGACTATACCTCCTACAATGAGCAGTTCTTC. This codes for CASSHDYTSYNEQFF.

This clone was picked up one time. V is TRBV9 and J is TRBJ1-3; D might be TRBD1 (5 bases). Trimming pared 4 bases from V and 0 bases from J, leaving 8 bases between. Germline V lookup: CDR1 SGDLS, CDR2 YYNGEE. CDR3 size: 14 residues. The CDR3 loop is CASSYTGSGNTIYF. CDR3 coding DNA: TGTGCCAGCAGCTACACAGGCTCTGGAAACACCATATATTTT.

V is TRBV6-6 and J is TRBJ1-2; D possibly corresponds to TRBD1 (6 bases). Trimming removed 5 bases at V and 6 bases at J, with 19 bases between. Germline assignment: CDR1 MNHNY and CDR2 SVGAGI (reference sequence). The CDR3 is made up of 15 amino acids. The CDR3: CASSPRTFGGNGYTF. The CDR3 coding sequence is TGTGCCAGCAGTCCTAGGACATTCGGGGGCAATGGCTACACCTTC.

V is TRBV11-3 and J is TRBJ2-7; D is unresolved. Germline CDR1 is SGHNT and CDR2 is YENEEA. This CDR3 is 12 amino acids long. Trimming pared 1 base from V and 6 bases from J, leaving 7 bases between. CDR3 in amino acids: CASSLGGREQYF. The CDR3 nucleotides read TGTGCCAGCAGCTTAGGAGGACGCGAGCAGTACTTC.

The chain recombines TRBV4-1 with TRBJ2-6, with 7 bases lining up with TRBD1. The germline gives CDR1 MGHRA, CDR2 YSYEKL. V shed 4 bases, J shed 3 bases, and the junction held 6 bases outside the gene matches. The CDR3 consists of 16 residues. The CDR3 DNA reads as TGCGCCAGCAGCCCGTCCCACAGGGGTGGGGCCAACGTCCTGACTTTC. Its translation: CASSPSHRGGANVLTF.

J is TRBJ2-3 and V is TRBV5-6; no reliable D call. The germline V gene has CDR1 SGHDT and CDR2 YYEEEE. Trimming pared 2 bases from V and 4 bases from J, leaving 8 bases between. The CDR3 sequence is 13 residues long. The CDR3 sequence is CASSLPPADTQYF. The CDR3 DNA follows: TGTGCCAGCAGCTTACCCCCCGCAGATACGCAGTATTTT.

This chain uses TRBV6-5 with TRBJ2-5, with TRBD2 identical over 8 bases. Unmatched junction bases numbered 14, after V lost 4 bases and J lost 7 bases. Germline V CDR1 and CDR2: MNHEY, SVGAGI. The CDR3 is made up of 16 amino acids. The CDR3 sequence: CASSWGKLAEQGTQYF. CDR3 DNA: TGTGCCAGCAGTTGGGGGAAACTAGCGGAACAGGGGACCCAGTACTTC.

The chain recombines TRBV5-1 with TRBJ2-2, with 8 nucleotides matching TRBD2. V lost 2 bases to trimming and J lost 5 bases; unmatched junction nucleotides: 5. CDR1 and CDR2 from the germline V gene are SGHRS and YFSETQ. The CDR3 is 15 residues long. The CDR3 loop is CASSLSSGATGELFF. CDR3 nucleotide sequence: TGCGCCAGCAGCTTAAGTAGCGGGGCAACCGGGGAGCTGTTTTTT.

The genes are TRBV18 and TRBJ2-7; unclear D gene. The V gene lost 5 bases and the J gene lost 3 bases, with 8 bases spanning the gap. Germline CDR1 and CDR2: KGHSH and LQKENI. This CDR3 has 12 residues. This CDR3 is CASSSDGYEQYF. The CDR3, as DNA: TGTGCCAGCTCATCGGACGGCTACGAGCAGTACTTC.